Each of the 25 T cell receptor beta chains below was sequenced from the same sample in a study of OX40 agonist ivuxolimab in advanced cancers. TCRdb's table, derived via immunoSEQ multiplex PCR, lists solely in-frame clones and lacks some. The sample has 90,000 to 100,000 clones, around 85% seen once. The sequenced sample was CD4+ or CD8+ T cells sorted from blood, obtained in a trial of the OX40 agonist ivuxolimab. These TCRs come from an adult with an advanced solid tumor such as melanoma, head and neck, liver or kidney cancer.

The sample holds one count of this clone. This chain connects TRBV27 to TRBJ1-5; D unclear. V was shortened by 5 bases and J by 2 bases, with 10 bases between the two germline ends. The germline gives CDR1 MNHEY, CDR2 SMNVEV (reference sequence). This CDR3 spans 14 amino acids. The CDR3 nucleotides read TGTGCCAGCAGTCTCCGAGGTGGCAATCAGCCCCAGCATTTT. This encodes CASSLRGGNQPQHF.

The J gene is TRBJ1-5, the V gene TRBV5-4; D not certain. V dropped 3 bases and J dropped 1 base, with 8 bases sitting between them. This CDR3 has 14 amino acids. Germline loops: CDR1 SGHNT, CDR2 YYREEE (reference sequence). The CDR3 spells CASSYGGSNQPQHF. In DNA, the CDR3 is TGTGCCAGCAGCTATGGTGGGAGCAATCAGCCCCAGCATTTT.

The chain has TRBV9 and TRBJ2-5; a weak D match, TRBD1 (6 bases). Germline V gene sequence: CDR1 SGDLS, CDR2 YYNGEE. V lost 4 bases to trimming and J lost 4 bases, with 20 bases between them. This CDR3 comprises 16 residues. The CDR3 is CASSLGTLESVETQYF. Here the CDR3 DNA reads TGTGCCAGCAGCCTAGGGACACTAGAGTCTGTAGAGACCCAGTACTTC. Full variable domain (missing parts from reference TRBV9 and TRBJ2-5): DSGVTQTPKHLITATGQRVTLRCSPRSGDLSVYWYQQSLDQGLQFLIQYYNGEERAKGNILERFSAQQFPDLHSELNLSSLELGDSALYFCASSLGTLESVETQYFGPGTRLLVL.

The V gene is TRBV4-2, the J gene TRBJ2-3; no clear D. CDR1 LGHNA and CDR2 YNFKEQ come from the germline V gene. The V end lost 0 bases, the J end lost 4 bases, and 14 bases lay between the germline ends. The length of the CDR3 is 16 residues. The CDR3 DNA follows: TGTGCCAGCAGCCAAGAGAAGTTGCGGTTGTCAGATACGCAGTATTTT. Amino acid sequence: CASSQEKLRLSDTQYF.

The rearrangement joins TRBV7-2 to TRBJ2-3; no clear D gene. The CDR3 runs to 16 residues. Deletions cut 5 bases from V and 3 bases from J, with 18 bases between. Germline CDR1 SGHTA, CDR2 FQGNSA. This chain's CDR3 is CASSPEFSVGTDTQYF. The CDR3 bases are TGTGCCAGCAGCCCGGAGTTTTCCGTGGGGACAGATACGCAGTATTTT.

V usage is TRBV7-9 and J usage is TRBJ2-5; a possible D gene is TRBD1 (5 bases). Deletions cut 5 bases from V and 1 base from J, with 8 bases between. Germline CDR1 is SEHNR and CDR2 is FQNEAQ (reference sequence). This CDR3 is built from 13 residues. In DNA, the CDR3 is TGTGCCAGCAGCGTAGACAGCCAAGAGACCCAGTACTTC. It yields the protein CASSVDSQETQYF.

This clone was picked up a small number of times. This chain uses TRBV27 with TRBJ2-1; 7 bases align to TRBD2. This CDR3 is 16 amino acids long. With V trimmed by 7 bases and J by 3 bases, 12 bases remained unmatched. The germline gives CDR1 MNHEY, CDR2 SMNVEV (reference sequence). Here the CDR3 DNA reads TGTGCCAGCAAACCCGGATCTAGCGGTCACTACAATGAGCAGTTCTTC. Translated: CASKPGSSGHYNEQFF.

This clone was picked up one time. The V gene is TRBV6-5, the J gene TRBJ2-5; D is undetermined. This CDR3 region has 14 residues. V was trimmed by 2 bases and J by 5 bases, leaving 12 bases between them. Germline-derived CDR1 and CDR2 are MNHEY and SVGAGI. DNA of the CDR3: TGTGCCAGCAGTTACGCTGGTCAGCCCGAGACCCAGTACTTC. Its translation is CASSYAGQPETQYF.

The rearrangement joins TRBV7-9 to TRBJ2-3; 8 bases align to TRBD1. The CDR3 is 14 amino acids. V was pared by 5 bases and J by 3 bases, with 4 bases of the junction left unmatched. The germline gives CDR1 SEHNR, CDR2 FQNEAQ (reference sequence). In DNA form, the CDR3 reads TGTGCCAGCAGCCCGAGGACAGGGACAGATACGCAGTATTTT. Amino acid sequence: CASSPRTGTDTQYF.

CDR3 DNA sequence: TGTGCCAGCACCCCTCGGGGGGCGGGTTTTGAGACCCAGTACTTC. Its protein is CASTPRGAGFETQYF. The J gene is TRBJ2-5, the V gene TRBV28; possible D gene TRBD2, 7 bases. CDR1 and CDR2 from the germline V gene are MDHEN and SYDVKM. CDR3 length: 15 residues. V lost 7 bases and J lost 5, with 20 bases in between.

The CDR3: CASSPDRGKTDTQYF. As DNA, the CDR3 is TGTGCCAGCAGCCCAGACAGGGGGAAAACAGATACGCAGTATTTT. The genes are TRBV5-4 and TRBJ2-3; 9 bases agree with TRBD1. Per the germline V gene, CDR1 is SGHNT and CDR2 is YYREEE (reference sequence). This CDR3 spans 15 amino acids. V was clipped by 4 bases and J by 3 bases; unmatched bases: 6.

The chain has TRBV15 and TRBJ1-1; D gene ambiguous. Germline CDR1 LNHNV, CDR2 YYDKDF (reference sequence). Trimming took off 1 base at V and 2 bases at J, with 5 bases between the two ends. The CDR3 is 13 amino acids. The CDR3 DNA reads TGTGCCACCAGCAGAGGAGAAAACACTGAAGCTTTCTTT. This encodes CATSRGENTEAFF.

The chain employs TRBV5-4 and TRBJ2-1; D gene uncertain. The germline V gene has CDR1 SGHNT and CDR2 YYREEE (reference sequence). V was trimmed by 3 bases and J by 2 bases, leaving 6 bases between them. This CDR3 contains 13 residues. The CDR3 sequence: CASSSSTYNEQFF. DNA for the CDR3: TGTGCCAGCAGCTCCTCTACCTACAATGAGCAGTTCTTC. Full variable domain (remainder filled in from reference TRBV5-4 and TRBJ2-1): ETGVTQSPTHLIKTRGQQVTLRCSSQSGHNTVSWYQQALGQGPQFIFQYYREEENGRGNFPPRFSGLQFPNYSSELNVNALELDDSALYLCASSSSTYNEQFFGPGTRLTVL.

This chain connects TRBV4-1 to TRBJ1-5; D is undetermined. Germline V gives CDR1 MGHRA, CDR2 YSYEKL. V was clipped by 1 base and J by 4 bases, with 8 bases between them. There are 14 residues in the CDR3. The CDR3 region has the DNA TGCGCCAGCAGCCAAGTACGACTAAATCAGCCCCAGCATTTT. The encoded protein is CASSQVRLNQPQHF.

The chain joins TRBV5-1 to TRBJ2-3; 9 nucleotides match TRBD1. V gave up 4 bases and J gave up 7 bases; unmatched junction bases: 4. Germline lookup yields CDR1 SGHRS and CDR2 YFSETQ. The CDR3 loop spans 13 amino acids. DNA for the CDR3: TGCGCCAGCAGCGGGGACAGGGAGTATACGCAGTATTTT. Encoded protein: CASSGDREYTQYF.

This chain uses TRBV7-9 with TRBJ2-5; tentative D call: TRBD1 (6 bases). CDR3 size: 15 residues. Trimming stripped 5 bases from V and 2 bases from J, with 15 bases between. Germline loops: CDR1 SEHNR, CDR2 FQNEAQ (reference sequence). CDR3 DNA: TGTGCCAGCAGCCCCCAGGCAGGGGAACAAGAGACCCAGTACTTC. It translates to CASSPQAGEQETQYF.

The rearrangement uses TRBV5-1 and TRBJ2-3, with D perhaps matching TRBD1 (7 bases). Germline assignment: CDR1 SGHRS and CDR2 YFSETQ. The V end lost 4 bases, the J end lost 6 bases, and 18 bases lay between the germline ends. The CDR3 is 15 amino acids. CDR3 DNA: TGCGCCAGCAGCATTCAGGGGGACTCCCCGGATACGCAGTATTTT. This codes for CASSIQGDSPDTQYF.

The J gene is TRBJ2-5, the V gene TRBV9; 9 nucleotides match TRBD1. The V gene end was trimmed by 4 bases and the J gene end by 4 bases; junction bases not matched to a gene: 5. The CDR3 extends over 14 amino acids. Germline assignment: CDR1 SGDLS and CDR2 YYNGEE. CDR3 bases: TGTGCCAGCAGCTTCGGGGACAGGGCAGAGACCCAGTACTTC. It encodes CASSFGDRAETQYF. Full variable domain (outside the CDR3, taken from reference TRBV9 and TRBJ2-5): DSGVTQTPKHLITATGQRVTLRCSPRSGDLSVYWYQQSLDQGLQFLIQYYNGEERAKGNILERFSAQQFPDLHSELNLSSLELGDSALYFCASSFGDRAETQYFGPGTRLLVL.

The chain carries TRBV7-3 and TRBJ1-4; D is uncertain. CDR1 SGHTA and CDR2 FQGTGA come from the germline V gene. V lost 3 bases, J lost 2 bases, and 7 bases lay in between. This CDR3 comprises 14 residues. The CDR3: CASSFLLTNEKLFF. The DNA of the CDR3 is TGTGCCAGCAGCTTTCTCCTTACTAATGAAAAACTGTTTTTT.

The rearrangement links TRBV10-3 to TRBJ2-7; D gene unclear. The germline gives CDR1 ENHRY, CDR2 SYGVKD. Trimming pared 2 bases from V and 7 bases from J, leaving 9 bases between. The CDR3 has 12 residues. The CDR3 sequence: CAISEILEEQYF. For the CDR3, the DNA is TGTGCCATCAGTGAGATTTTGGAGGAGCAGTACTTC.

V and J are TRBV6-6 and TRBJ1-5; weak D call: TRBD1 (6 bases). Trimming cost V 6 bases and J 11 bases, with 11 bases left between them. There are 11 residues in the CDR3. Germline V gene sequence: CDR1 MNHNY, CDR2 SVGAGI (reference sequence). The CDR3 protein is CASSVGQSQHF. The CDR3 DNA follows: TGTGCCAGCAGCGTCGGACAGTCCCAGCATTTT.

V gene TRBV2 combines with J gene TRBJ2-3, with TRBD2 matching 12 bases. The V gene's germline CDR1 is SNHLY and CDR2 FYNNEI. Trimming cost V 5 bases and J 0 bases; bases outside gene matches: 27. The CDR3 sequence is 24 residues long. The CDR3 protein is CASSHPTPARTSGKEGLSTDTQYF. CDR3 DNA: TGTGCCAGCAGTCATCCGACGCCGGCTAGGACTAGCGGGAAGGAGGGGCTGAGCACAGATACGCAGTATTTT.

This rearrangement joins TRBV19 to TRBJ1-4; D might be TRBD1 (6 bases). Germline lookup yields CDR1 LNHDA and CDR2 SQIVND (reference sequence). V was shortened by 3 bases and J by 2 bases, with 10 bases between the two germline ends. The CDR3 length is 15 residues. As DNA, the CDR3 is TGTGCCAGTAGTATTTTGGGGGCGACTAATGAAAAACTGTTTTTT. It codes for CASSILGATNEKLFF. The variable domain in full, with the rest retrieved from reference TRBV19 and TRBJ1-4, is DGGITQSPKYLFRKEGQNVTLSCEQNLNHDAMYWYRQDPGQGLRLIYYSQIVNDFQKGDIAEGYSVSREKKESFPLTVTSAQKNPTAFYLCASSILGATNEKLFFGSGTQLSVL.

The chain couples TRBV7-9 to TRBJ2-5; TRBD1 matches 11 bases. The J call may not be correct, given that the DNA end is closer to TRBJ2-7. The CDR3 is 16 amino acids. The germline V gene has CDR1 SEHNR and CDR2 FQNEAQ (reference sequence). CDR3 sequence reads: CASSSRTGGSSYEQYF. CDR3 bases: TGTGCCAGCAGCTCCCGGACAGGGGGCAGCTCCTACGAGCAGTACTTC.

The rearrangement joins TRBV10-3 to TRBJ1-3; D is uncertain. V lost 6 bases and J 0 bases, leaving 12 bases between the germline ends. The CDR3 extends over 15 amino acids. Per the germline V gene, CDR1 is ENHRY and CDR2 is SYGVKD. The CDR3: CAIRERSYSGNTIYF. CDR3 bases: TGTGCCATCAGGGAACGGTCCTACTCTGGAAACACCATATATTTT.